This TCR beta chain was identified during a study of early T cells in non-severe SARS-CoV-2 infection. Study information: Sequencing targeted bulk RNA from unsorted whole blood, leaving chains unpaired.

This clonotype has at least ten counts. Its antigen is unknown. Individual cDNA molecules were tagged with unique molecular identifiers. MiXCR was run by TCRdb on the 5' RACE reads, yielding one entry per CDR3 protein. This sample has about 23,000 distinct CDR3 sequences, with 4.5% found just once. Trimming cost V 6 bases and J 0 bases, with 15 bases left between them. The CDR3 loop spans 14 amino acids. The germline V gene encodes CDR1 SQVTM and CDR2 ANQGSEA. Study-wide points: VDJdb matching, biased toward anti-spike CD8 responses, missed private and CD4 specificities.

This chain uses TRBV29-1 with TRBJ2-7; D tentatively reads TRBD1 or TRBD2 (6 bases each). Sequencing was carried out using whole blood. This receptor was obtained from an adult who was a healthcare worker with PCR-confirmed SARS-CoV-2 infection or an uninfected control (not recorded which). This CDR3 reads CSVGGHLSSYEQYF. The CDR3 coding sequence is TGCAGCGTGGGGGGACATCTGAGCTCCTACGAGCAGTACTTC.